Each of the 26 T cell receptor beta chains below was sequenced from the same sample in a study of blood T cell repertoires in COVID-19. The method was immunoSEQ multiplex PCR; TCRdb's version includes in-frame clones alone and lacks a portion of them. The repertoire holds about 220,000 clones, under 90% seen once, with 3% to 4% in the top ten. Sequencing was carried out using PBMCs or T cells enriched from blood (not recorded which). Source of these receptors: a woman aged 60 to 75 who had recovered from COVID-19.

V and J are TRBV11-2 and TRBJ2-6; no definite D call. Germline V gives CDR1 SGHAT, CDR2 FQNNGV. The CDR3 is 18 residues long. V was clipped by 2 bases and J by 0 bases, with 14 bases between them. The CDR3 reads CASSLYSELSSGANVLTF. The DNA of the CDR3 is TGTGCCAGCAGCTTATATTCAGAATTAAGCTCTGGGGCCAACGTCCTGACTTTC.

The rearrangement links TRBV7-8 to TRBJ1-1; D is undetermined. CDR3 length equals 16 residues. V shed 5 bases and J shed 0 bases, with 16 bases lying between them. The germline V gene has CDR1 SGHVS and CDR2 FQNEAQ. The CDR3 spells CASSLNSGTMNTEAFF. CDR3 coding DNA: TGTGCCAGCAGCCTAAACAGTGGTACCATGAACACTGAAGCTTTCTTT.

The rearrangement joins TRBV3-1 (or the pseudogene TRBV3-2) to TRBJ1-1; D remains ambiguous. Germline V lookup: CDR1 LGHDT, CDR2 YNNKEL (reference sequence). Between the trimmed V and J ends, which lost 4 bases and 7 bases, there was a span of 13 bases. The CDR3 has 13 residues. The CDR3 DNA follows: TGTGCCAGCAGCCTGGTTCGCGGAGGTGAAGCTTTCTTT. Its protein is CASSLVRGGEAFF.

V is TRBV29-1 and J is TRBJ2-2; D gene uncertain. CDR1 and CDR2 from the germline V gene are SQVTM and ANQGSEA. V was pared by 0 bases and J by 6 bases, with 11 bases between. The CDR3 has 14 amino acids. CDR3 sequence (DNA): TGCAGCGTTGAAGAACCAGGTGGTCCCGGGGAGCTGTTTTTT. Its protein product is CSVEEPGGPGELFF.

The chain joins TRBV18 to TRBJ2-7; no firm D call. CDR1 is KGHSH and CDR2 is LQKENI in the germline V gene. The CDR3 runs 12 residues. Trimming left V 2 bases short and J 2 bases short, with 4 bases between. The CDR3 spells CASSPEAYEQYF. In DNA, the CDR3 is TGTGCCAGCTCACCAGAGGCCTACGAGCAGTACTTC.

This clone was counted a few times. V is TRBV4-1 and J is TRBJ1-2; TRBD1 aligns across 7 bases. CDR1 is MGHRA and CDR2 is YSYEKL in the germline V gene. V shed 1 base, J shed 4 bases, and the junction held 3 bases outside the gene matches. The CDR3 contains 14 residues. CDR3 region: CASSQGQGGYGYTF. The CDR3 DNA is TGCGCCAGCAGCCAAGGGCAGGGGGGCTATGGCTACACCTTC.

The CDR3 coding sequence is TGTGCCAGCAGCGTAGGCCAGTCAAGCAGGGGAGAGCAGTACTTC. Translated: CASSVGQSSRGEQYF. This chain links TRBV9 with TRBJ2-7; tentatively, D is TRBD1 (6 bases). The germline CDR1 and CDR2 sequences are SGDLS and YYNGEE. This CDR3 region has 15 residues. Trimming took off 0 bases at V and 7 bases at J, with 17 bases between the two ends.

The V and J genes are TRBV14 and TRBJ2-1; D might be TRBD2 (6 bases). The germline V gene encodes CDR1 SGHDN and CDR2 FVKESK. CDR3 length: 14 residues. Between the trimmed V and J ends, which lost 0 bases and 12 bases, there was a span of 15 bases. CDR3 in DNA: TGTGCCAGCAGCCAAGAGGCGTTCGGGGGAAGGCAGTTCTTC. Encoded protein: CASSQEAFGGRQFF.

The CDR3 region is CASSFQGNNEKLFF. CDR3 DNA sequence: TGTGCCAGCAGTTTTCAGGGGAATAATGAAAAACTGTTTTTT. This chain connects TRBV27 to TRBJ1-4; D might be TRBD1 (6 bases). The CDR3 sequence is 14 residues long. V dropped 3 bases and J dropped 4 bases, with 9 bases sitting between them. Germline loops: CDR1 MNHEY, CDR2 SMNVEV (reference sequence).

The rearrangement uses TRBV6-5 and TRBJ1-5; TRBD1 agrees at 12 bases. V was pared by 5 bases and J by 7 bases, with 6 bases of the junction left unmatched. Germline loops: CDR1 MNHEY, CDR2 SVGAGI. This CDR3 has 15 amino acids. In DNA, the CDR3 is TGTGCCAGCAGTAGGGGACAGGGGGCGCGGCAGCCCCAGCATTTT. This translates into CASSRGQGARQPQHF.

V is TRBV4-1 and J is TRBJ2-3; weak D call: TRBD2 (5 bases). The V gene lost 2 bases and the J gene lost 6 bases, with 9 bases spanning the gap. Per germline, CDR1 MGHRA and CDR2 YSYEKL. The length of the CDR3 is 13 residues. The CDR3: CASSQPSGDTQYF. The CDR3, as DNA: TGCGCCAGCAGCCAACCCTCGGGGGATACGCAGTATTTT.

This clone was found a few times. V is TRBV11-2 and J is TRBJ2-1; 8 nucleotides match TRBD2. The CDR3 has 16 residues. After removal of 4 bases from V and 8 bases from J, the junction contained 13 bases not matched to a gene. Germline V lookup: CDR1 SGHAT, CDR2 FQNNGV. In DNA form, the CDR3 reads TGTGCCAGCAGCTCAGCCCCTGGGACTAGAGTCTATGAGCAGTTCTTC. This translates into CASSSAPGTRVYEQFF.

Of note for this clone: Other DNA sequences within the sample encode an identical CDR3. V is TRBV7-2 and J is TRBJ2-7; 8 bases are a match to TRBD1. The J segment lost 4 bases and the V segment lost 1 base, leaving 3 bases of the junction unmatched. CDR1 and CDR2 from the germline V gene are SGHTA and FQGNSA. The CDR3 extends over 14 amino acids. This CDR3 is CASSLGTGIYEQYF. The CDR3 DNA reads TGTGCCAGCAGCTTAGGGACAGGGATTTACGAGCAGTACTTC.

The genes are TRBV18 and TRBJ2-3, with TRBD1 as a possible D gene (7 bases). This CDR3 is built from 15 residues. Germline values: CDR1 KGHSH, CDR2 LQKENI. The germline V and J ends were trimmed by 6 bases and 3 bases, with 16 bases remaining between them. CDR3 protein: CASSQGGTGTDTQYF. CDR3 sequence (DNA): TGTGCCAGCTCCCAGGGGGGCACTGGAACAGATACGCAGTATTTT.

The chain carries TRBV18 and TRBJ1-1; 8 nucleotides agree with TRBD1. The CDR3 is 15 amino acids. Germline trimming cut 6 bases from V and 1 base from J; bases unmatched to any gene: 7. Germline lookup yields CDR1 KGHSH and CDR2 LQKENI. CDR3: CASSADRAGNTEAFF. For the CDR3, the DNA is TGTGCCAGCTCCGCGGACAGGGCGGGGAACACTGAAGCTTTCTTT.

V usage is TRBV6-5 and J usage is TRBJ1-3; 12 bases match TRBD1. This CDR3 comprises 15 residues. Germline-derived CDR1 and CDR2 are MNHEY and SVGAGI. V shed 4 bases and J 4 bases; nucleotides not matched to a gene: 2. CDR3 in amino acids: CASSSGTGGGNTIYF. DNA for the CDR3: TGTGCCAGCAGTTCCGGGACAGGGGGCGGAAACACCATATATTTT.

The chain carries TRBV11-3 and TRBJ2-1; 9 nucleotides agree with TRBD1. The CDR3 runs to 15 residues. Germline V gene sequence: CDR1 SGHNT, CDR2 YENEEA. V shed 4 bases, J shed 6 bases, and the junction held 7 bases outside the gene matches. The CDR3 nucleotides are TGTGCCAGCAGCTATGGGACAGGGAGGTCCAATGAGCAGTTCTTC. It translates to CASSYGTGRSNEQFF.

V usage is TRBV3-1 (or the pseudogene TRBV3-2) and J usage is TRBJ1-2; maybe TRBD1 (5 bases). This CDR3 region has 14 residues. Trimming cost V 3 bases and J 3 bases, with 11 bases left between them. In germline, CDR1 is LGHDT, CDR2 YNNKEL (reference sequence). Here the CDR3 reads CASSQGRGDYGYTF. The CDR3 nucleotides read TGTGCCAGCAGCCAGGGGAGGGGAGACTATGGCTACACCTTC.

The rearrangement uses TRBV6-5 and TRBJ2-4; possibly TRBD2 for D (6 bases). CDR3 length: 15 residues. The V end was cut by 6 bases, the J end by 9 bases, with 21 bases between. From germline, CDR1 is MNHEY and CDR2 SVGAGI. CDR3 residues: CASRRRDGGFGIQYF. CDR3 sequence (DNA): TGTGCCAGCAGACGAAGGGACGGAGGGTTCGGCATTCAGTACTTC.

This chain joins TRBV5-1 and TRBJ2-1, with 8 bases aligning to TRBD2. The length of the CDR3 is 15 residues. CDR1 SGHRS and CDR2 YFSETQ come from the germline V gene. With V trimmed by 4 bases and J by 5 bases, 8 bases remained unmatched. The CDR3 DNA reads TGCGCCAGCAGCCCCGGACTAGCTCAGAACAATGAGCAGTTCTTC. It encodes CASSPGLAQNNEQFF. Full variable domain (missing parts from reference TRBV5-1 and TRBJ2-1): KAGVTQTPRYLIKTRGQQVTLSCSPISGHRSVSWYQQTPGQGLQFLFEYFSETQRNKGNFPGRFSGRQFSNSRSEMNVSTLELGDSALYLCASSPGLAQNNEQFFGPGTRLTVL.

The rearrangement links TRBV5-6 to TRBJ1-1; D gene unclear. The length of the CDR3 is 15 residues. Germline-derived CDR1 and CDR2 are SGHDT and YYEEEE. Trimming removed 0 bases at V and 0 bases at J, with 9 bases between. For the CDR3, the DNA is TGTGCCAGCAGCTTGGATCCCGGGATGAACACTGAAGCTTTCTTT. It encodes CASSLDPGMNTEAFF.

This chain links TRBV6-4 with TRBJ1-6; D is uncertain. V was trimmed by 3 bases and J by 7 bases, leaving 7 bases between them. The CDR3 covers 13 residues. Germline CDR1 is MRHNA and CDR2 is SNTAGT. The CDR3 here is CASSEGQNSPLHF. CDR3 sequence (DNA): TGTGCCAGCAGTGAGGGCCAGAATTCACCCCTCCACTTT.

Regarding this clone: Different DNA sequences within this sample yield the same CDR3. The chain carries TRBV27 and TRBJ1-2; 10 nucleotides align to TRBD1. Trimming took 6 bases from V and 8 from J; bases not matched to a gene: 6. Germline loops: CDR1 MNHEY, CDR2 SMNVEV (reference sequence). This CDR3 spans 13 amino acids. CDR3 nucleotide sequence: TGTGCCAGCAGCCCCGGACAGGGGGGCGGCTACACCTTC. This encodes CASSPGQGGGYTF.

The V and J genes are TRBV11-2 and TRBJ1-1, with TRBD1 matching 9 bases. With 3 bases clipped from V and 5 bases from J, the junction kept 4 bases outside the gene matches. This CDR3 has 14 amino acids. Germline assignment: CDR1 SGHAT and CDR2 FQNNGV. In DNA form, the CDR3 reads TGTGCCAGCAGCTTGACAGGGGGAGGGACTGAAGCTTTCTTT. It codes for CASSLTGGGTEAFF.

The chain uses TRBV5-1 and TRBJ2-3, with unresolved D. In germline, CDR1 is SGHRS, CDR2 YFSETQ. CDR3 length equals 11 residues. Deletions cut 5 bases from V and 5 bases from J, with 6 bases between. This CDR3 is CASRREDTQYF. CDR3 nucleotide sequence: TGCGCCAGCAGGAGAGAAGATACGCAGTATTTT.

J is TRBJ2-3 and V is TRBV19; the match to TRBD2 covers 7 bases. The CDR3 extends over 15 amino acids. Germline loops: CDR1 LNHDA, CDR2 SQIVND (reference sequence). V trimming: 2 bases; J trimming: 6 bases; junction bases outside the gene matches: 8. The CDR3 coding sequence is TGTGCCAGTAGTATATCCGGCGGGGGAACGGATACGCAGTATTTT. As protein: CASSISGGGTDTQYF.